The rows below give T cell receptor beta chains drawn from one sample of a study of early T cells in non-severe SARS-CoV-2 infection. TCRdb re-derived calls from the 5' RACE reads in MiXCR, one entry per CDR3 protein. Of around 50,000 distinct CDR3 sequences in the sample, 10% to 15% were seen once. The specimen sequenced was whole blood. These receptors came from an adult who was a healthcare worker with PCR-confirmed SARS-CoV-2 infection or an uninfected control (not recorded which). Both conserved end residues are part of each CDR3. The D gene is left open where the match is weak. Not all rows give a size; the values are once, few, many and, for expanded clones, a class.

j_call	d_call	v_call	clone_size	cdr3_nt	cdr3_aa
TRBJ2-1	TRBD2	TRBV27	once	TGTGCCAGCAGTAGCGGGAGAACCAAGCAGTTCTTC	CASSSGRTKQFF
TRBJ2-7	.	TRBV29-1	many	TGCAGCGTTGAAGGGACAGCCTTGGACGAGCAGTACTTC	CSVEGTALDEQYF
TRBJ2-1	TRBD2	TRBV18	many	TGTGCCAGCTCACTTACTCTAGCGGGAGGGCCCGATGAGCAGTTCTTC	CASSLTLAGGPDEQFF
TRBJ2-7	TRBD2	TRBV28	many	TGTGCCAGCAGCTCAGTTGGGACTAGCGGGAGAAACGAGCAGTACTTC	CASSSVGTSGRNEQYF
TRBJ1-5	.	TRBV12-3/TRBV12-4	.	TGTGCCAGCAGTCCTTCAGTAGATCAGCCCCAGCATTTT	CASSPSVDQPQHF
TRBJ2-2	TRBD1	TRBV7-8	.	TGTGCCAGCAGCTTGGGACAGGGGGCCGGGGAGCTGTCTTTT	CASSLGQGAGELSF
TRBJ2-3	TRBD2	TRBV7-2	.	TGTGCCAGCAGCTTAGCGGGAGGGCCTCCAGATACGCAGTATTTT	CASSLAGGPPDTQYF
TRBJ1-2	.	TRBV20-1	many	TGCAGTGTGGTTGACACTTTTCCTTATGGCTACACCTTC	CSVVDTFPYGYTF
TRBJ1-4	.	TRBV12-5	.	TGTGCTAGTGGTTGGGGGTCCGGGAGGTTTTCTGAAAAACTGTTTTTT	CASGWGSGRFSEKLFF
TRBJ2-7	.	TRBV25-1	few	TGTGCCAGCAGTGACGTTTCATTTCGGGACTCCCGCTACGAGCAGTACTTC	CASSDVSFRDSRYEQYF
TRBJ2-3	.	TRBV7-3	few	TGTGCCAGCAGCATCTCCCTGACAGATACGCAGTATTTT	CASSISLTDTQYF
TRBJ2-5	TRBD2	TRBV20-1	few	TGCAGTGCCGGGGAGCCTAGCGGCCGGACCCAGTACTTC	CSAGEPSGRTQYF
TRBJ2-7	TRBD1	TRBV29-1	few	TGCAGCGTGGGACAGGCGGGGTCCTACGAGCAGTACTTC	CSVGQAGSYEQYF
TRBJ2-5	.	TRBV6-1	many	TGTGCCAGCAGTGCTTATAGGACATCAGAGACCCAGTACTTC	CASSAYRTSETQYF
TRBJ2-3	TRBD1	TRBV27	.	TGTGCCAGCAGTCCCCAGGGGGCGAGGGATACGCAGTATTTT	CASSPQGARDTQYF
TRBJ1-6	TRBD1	TRBV5-1	.	TGCGCCAGCAGCTTCGTACAGGGGGTGAATTCACCCCTCCACTTT	CASSFVQGVNSPLHF
TRBJ2-7	TRBD2	TRBV7-2	many	TGTGCCAGCAGCTTAGTACTAGCGGGACCCTACGAGCAGTACTTC	CASSLVLAGPYEQYF
TRBJ2-5	.	TRBV29-1	many	TGCAGCGTGGGACTCTCCCAAGAGACCCAGTACTTC	CSVGLSQETQYF
TRBJ2-7	.	TRBV21-1	.	TGTGCCAGCAGCAAAGTGGAGAGTCCTAACTACGAGCAGTACTTC	CASSKVESPNYEQYF
TRBJ2-7	TRBD1	TRBV12-3/TRBV12-4	many	TGTGCCAGCACTCGGGACAGGGGCTACGAGCAGTACTTC	CASTRDRGYEQYF
TRBJ2-5	TRBD1	TRBV7-6	medium-sized	TGTGCCAGCAGCTTAGGGACAGGGGGCCAAGAGACCCAGTACTTC	CASSLGTGGQETQYF
TRBJ1-5	.	TRBV5-4	many	TGTGTCAGCAGCTTCACAGGGAGCAATCAGCCCCAGCATTTT	CVSSFTGSNQPQHF
TRBJ2-2	.	TRBV7-3	few	TGTGCCAGCAGCGTCCGGGTGGACGTGGGTAACACCGGGGAGCTGTTTTTT	CASSVRVDVGNTGELFF
TRBJ2-5	.	TRBV18	medium-sized	TGTGCCAGCTCGCGATTGACAGGACAAATGCAAGAGACCCAGTACTTC	CASSRLTGQMQETQYF
TRBJ2-1	.	TRBV7-3	.	TGTGCCAGCAGCTTGCAAGCAGGAGGAAATAACAATGAGCAGTTCTTC	CASSLQAGGNNNEQFF